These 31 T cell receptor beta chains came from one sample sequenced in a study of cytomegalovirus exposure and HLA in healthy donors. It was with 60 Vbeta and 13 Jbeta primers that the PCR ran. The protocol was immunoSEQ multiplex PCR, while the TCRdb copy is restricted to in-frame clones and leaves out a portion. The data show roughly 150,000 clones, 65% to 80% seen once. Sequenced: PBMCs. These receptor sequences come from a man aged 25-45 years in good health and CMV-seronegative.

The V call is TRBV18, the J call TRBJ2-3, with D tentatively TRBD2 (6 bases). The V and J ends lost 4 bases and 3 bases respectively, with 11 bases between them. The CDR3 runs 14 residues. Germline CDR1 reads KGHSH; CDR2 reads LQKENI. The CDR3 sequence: CASSRRDPTDTQYF. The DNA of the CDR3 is TGTGCCAGCTCACGGCGGGACCCGACAGATACGCAGTATTTT.

The CDR3 loop reads CASSDRVAGELFF. DNA for the CDR3: TGTGCCAGCAGCGACAGGGTTGCCGGGGAGCTGTTTTTT. V usage is TRBV9 and J usage is TRBJ2-2; weak D call: TRBD1 (6 bases). Trimming took off 3 bases at V and 6 bases at J, with 9 bases between the two ends. The CDR3 has 13 amino acids. Germline V gene data show CDR1 as SGDLS and CDR2 as YYNGEE.

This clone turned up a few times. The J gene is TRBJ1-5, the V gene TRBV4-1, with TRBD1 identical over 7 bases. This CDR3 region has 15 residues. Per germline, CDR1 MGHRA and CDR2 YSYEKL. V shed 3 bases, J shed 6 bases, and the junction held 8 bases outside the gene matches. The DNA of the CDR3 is TGCGCCAGCAGCCAGACCCAACAGGGGACTCAGCCCCAGCATTTT. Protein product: CASSQTQQGTQPQHF.

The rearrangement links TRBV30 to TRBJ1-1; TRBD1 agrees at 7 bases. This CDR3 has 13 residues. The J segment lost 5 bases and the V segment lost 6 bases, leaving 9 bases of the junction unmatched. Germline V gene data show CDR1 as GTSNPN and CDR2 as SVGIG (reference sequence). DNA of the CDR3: TGTGCCTGTATACAGGGGACGGGAACTGAAGCTTTCTTT. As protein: CACIQGTGTEAFF.

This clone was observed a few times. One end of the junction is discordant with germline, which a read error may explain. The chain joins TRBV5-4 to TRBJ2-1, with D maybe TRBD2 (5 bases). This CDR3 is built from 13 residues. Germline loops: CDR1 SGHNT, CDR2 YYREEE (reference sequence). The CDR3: CASSLAEGNEQFF. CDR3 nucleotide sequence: TGCGCCAGCAGCTTGGCAGAGGGAAATGAGCAGTTCTTC. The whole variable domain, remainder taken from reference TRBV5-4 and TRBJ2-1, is ETGVTQSPTHLIKTRGQQVTLRCSSQSGHNTVSWYQQALGQGPQFIFQYYREEENGRGNFPPRFSGLQFPNYSSELNVNALELDDSALYLCASSLAEGNEQFFGPGTRLTVL.

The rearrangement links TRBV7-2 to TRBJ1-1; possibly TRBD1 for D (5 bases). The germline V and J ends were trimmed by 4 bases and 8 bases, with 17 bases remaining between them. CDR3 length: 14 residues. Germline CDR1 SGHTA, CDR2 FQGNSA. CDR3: CASSSLWGGSEAFF. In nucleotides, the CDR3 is TGTGCCAGCAGCTCCCTTTGGGGGGGAAGCGAAGCTTTCTTT.

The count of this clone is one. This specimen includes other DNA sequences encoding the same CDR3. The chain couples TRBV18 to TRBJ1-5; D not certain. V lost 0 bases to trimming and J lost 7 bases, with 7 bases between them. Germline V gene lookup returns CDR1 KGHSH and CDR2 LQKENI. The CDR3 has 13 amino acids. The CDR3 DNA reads TGTGCCAGCTCACCACCGTCGGGACAGCCCCAGCATTTT. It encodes CASSPPSGQPQHF.

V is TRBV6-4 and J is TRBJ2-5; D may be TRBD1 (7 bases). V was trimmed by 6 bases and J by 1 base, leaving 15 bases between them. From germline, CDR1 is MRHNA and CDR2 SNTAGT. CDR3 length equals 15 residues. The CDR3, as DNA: TGTGCCAGCAGGGCGGGACAGTACTTCCAAGAGACCCAGTACTTC. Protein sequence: CASRAGQYFQETQYF.

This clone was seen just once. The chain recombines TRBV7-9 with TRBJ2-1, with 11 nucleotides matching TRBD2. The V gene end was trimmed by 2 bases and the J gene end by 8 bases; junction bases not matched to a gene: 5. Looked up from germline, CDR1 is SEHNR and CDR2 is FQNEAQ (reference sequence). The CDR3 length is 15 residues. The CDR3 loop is CASSLQLAGADEQFF. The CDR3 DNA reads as TGTGCCAGCAGCTTACAACTAGCGGGAGCGGATGAGCAGTTCTTC.

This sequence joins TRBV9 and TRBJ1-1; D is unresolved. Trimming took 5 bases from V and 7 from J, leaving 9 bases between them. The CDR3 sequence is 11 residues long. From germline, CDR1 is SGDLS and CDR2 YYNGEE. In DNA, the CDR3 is TGTGCCAGCAGGGACGGGGATGAAGCTTTCTTT. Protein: CASRDGDEAFF. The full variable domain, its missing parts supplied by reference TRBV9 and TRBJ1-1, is DSGVTQTPKHLITATGQRVTLRCSPRSGDLSVYWYQQSLDQGLQFLIQYYNGEERAKGNILERFSAQQFPDLHSELNLSSLELGDSALYFCASRDGDEAFFGQGTRLTVV.

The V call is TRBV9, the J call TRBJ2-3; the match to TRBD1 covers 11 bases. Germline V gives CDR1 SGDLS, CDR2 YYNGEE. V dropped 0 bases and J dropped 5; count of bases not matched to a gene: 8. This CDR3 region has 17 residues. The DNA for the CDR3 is TGTGCCAGCAGCGTAGAGGGTGGACAGGGGGCCGTAGATACGCAGTATTTT. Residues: CASSVEGGQGAVDTQYF.

The CDR3 loop reads CASSLDTHYNEQFF. The CDR3 region has the DNA TGCGCCAGCAGCTTGGACACGCATTACAATGAGCAGTTCTTC. The rearrangement uses TRBV5-1 and TRBJ2-1; D not certain. V was cut by 0 bases and J by 4 bases, with 8 bases left in between. The CDR3 spans 14 residues. The germline V gene has CDR1 SGHRS and CDR2 YFSETQ.

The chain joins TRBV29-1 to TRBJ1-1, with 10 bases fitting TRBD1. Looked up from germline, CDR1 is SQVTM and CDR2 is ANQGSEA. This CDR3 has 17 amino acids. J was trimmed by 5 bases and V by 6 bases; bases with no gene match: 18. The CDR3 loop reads CSVTTIPGQGIRTEAFF. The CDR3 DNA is TGCAGCGTGACAACTATACCGGGACAGGGGATAAGGACTGAAGCTTTCTTT.

CDR3 residues: CASSRQGSEKLFF. CDR3 in DNA: TGCGCCAGCAGCCGTCAGGGCTCTGAAAAACTGTTTTTT. V gene TRBV5-1 combines with J gene TRBJ1-4, with D tentatively TRBD1 (5 bases). V shed 4 bases and J shed 7 bases, with 11 bases lying between them. Looked up from germline, CDR1 is SGHRS and CDR2 is YFSETQ. This CDR3 is 13 amino acids long.

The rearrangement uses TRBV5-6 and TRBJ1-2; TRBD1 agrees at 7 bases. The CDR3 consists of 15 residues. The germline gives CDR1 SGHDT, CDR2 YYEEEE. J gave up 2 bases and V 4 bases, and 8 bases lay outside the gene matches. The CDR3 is CASSQTGSMNYGYTF. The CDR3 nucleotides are TGTGCCAGCAGCCAGACAGGGTCAATGAACTATGGCTACACCTTC.

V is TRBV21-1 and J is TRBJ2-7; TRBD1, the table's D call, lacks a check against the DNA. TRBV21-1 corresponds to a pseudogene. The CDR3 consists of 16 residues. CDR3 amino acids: CASSKAAGQGLYEQYF. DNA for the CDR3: TGTGCCAGCAGCAAAGCCGCAGGACAGGGGCTCTACGAGCAGTACTTC.

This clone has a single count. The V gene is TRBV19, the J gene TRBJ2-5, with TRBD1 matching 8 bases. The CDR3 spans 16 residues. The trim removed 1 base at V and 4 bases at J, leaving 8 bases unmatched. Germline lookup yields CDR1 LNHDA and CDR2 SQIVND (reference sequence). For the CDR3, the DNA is TGTGCCAGTAGTATAGGACCGGTCAGGGGGCGAGAGACCCAGTACTTC. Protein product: CASSIGPVRGRETQYF.

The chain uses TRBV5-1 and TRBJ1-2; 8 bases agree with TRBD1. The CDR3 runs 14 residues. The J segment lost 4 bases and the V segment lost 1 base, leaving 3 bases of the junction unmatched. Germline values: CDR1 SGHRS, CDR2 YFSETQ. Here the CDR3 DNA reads TGCGCCAGCAGCTTGCAGGACAGGGCCTATGGCTACACCTTC. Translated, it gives CASSLQDRAYGYTF. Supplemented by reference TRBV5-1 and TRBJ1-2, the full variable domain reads KAGVTQTPRYLIKTRGQQVTLSCSPISGHRSVSWYQQTPGQGLQFLFEYFSETQRNKGNFPGRFSGRQFSNSRSEMNVSTLELGDSALYLCASSLQDRAYGYTFGSGTRLTVV.

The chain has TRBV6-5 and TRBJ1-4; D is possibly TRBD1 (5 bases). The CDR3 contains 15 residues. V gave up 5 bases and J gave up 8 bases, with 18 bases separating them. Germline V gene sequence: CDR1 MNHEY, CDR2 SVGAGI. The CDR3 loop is CASSTEAGGWEKLFF. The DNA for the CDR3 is TGTGCCAGCAGTACGGAGGCCGGGGGGTGGGAAAAACTGTTTTTT.

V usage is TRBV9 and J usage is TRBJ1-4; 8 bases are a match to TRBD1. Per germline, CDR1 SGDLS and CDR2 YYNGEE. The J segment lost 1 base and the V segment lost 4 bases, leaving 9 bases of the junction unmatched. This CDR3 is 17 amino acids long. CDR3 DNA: TGTGCCAGCAGCCCGAGACAGGGGACGGAAACTAATGAAAAACTGTTTTTT. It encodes CASSPRQGTETNEKLFF.

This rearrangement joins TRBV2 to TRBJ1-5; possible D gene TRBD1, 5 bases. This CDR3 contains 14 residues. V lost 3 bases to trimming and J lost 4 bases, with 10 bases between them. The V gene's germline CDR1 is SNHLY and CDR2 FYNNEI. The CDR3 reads CASSERGKNQPQHF. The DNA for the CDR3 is TGTGCCAGCAGTGAGCGGGGGAAGAATCAGCCCCAGCATTTT.

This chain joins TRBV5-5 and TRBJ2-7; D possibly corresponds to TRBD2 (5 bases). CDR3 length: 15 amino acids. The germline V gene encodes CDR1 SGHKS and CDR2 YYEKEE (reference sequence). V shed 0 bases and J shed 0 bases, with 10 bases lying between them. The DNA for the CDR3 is TGTGCCAGCAGCTTGGGTGGCAGCGGCTCCTACGAGCAGTACTTC. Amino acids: CASSLGGSGSYEQYF.

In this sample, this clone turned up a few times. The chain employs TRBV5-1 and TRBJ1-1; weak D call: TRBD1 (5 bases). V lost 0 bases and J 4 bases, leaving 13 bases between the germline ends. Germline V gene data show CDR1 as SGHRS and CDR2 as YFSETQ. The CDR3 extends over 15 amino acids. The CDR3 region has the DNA TGCGCCAGCAGCTTGGCGGTACAGGCCGGCACTGAAGCTTTCTTT. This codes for CASSLAVQAGTEAFF.

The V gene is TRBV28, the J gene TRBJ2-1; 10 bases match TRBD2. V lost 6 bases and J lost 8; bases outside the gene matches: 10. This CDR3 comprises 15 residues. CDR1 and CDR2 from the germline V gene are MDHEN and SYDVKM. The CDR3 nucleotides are TGTGCCAGCAGCCTTCTAGCGGGAGAGAGGGATGAGCAGTTCTTC. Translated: CASSLLAGERDEQFF.

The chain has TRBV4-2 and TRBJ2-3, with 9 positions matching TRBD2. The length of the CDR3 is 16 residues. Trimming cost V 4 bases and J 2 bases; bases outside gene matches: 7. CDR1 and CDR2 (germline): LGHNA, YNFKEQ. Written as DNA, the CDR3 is TGTGCCAGCAGCCCTCGTAGCGGGGGTTCCACAGATACGCAGTATTTT. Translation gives CASSPRSGGSTDTQYF.

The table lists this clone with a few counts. The CDR3 sequence is CASSLEGGDSTQYF. For the CDR3, the DNA is TGCGCCAGCAGCCTGGAGGGAGGGGATTCTACGCAGTATTTT. The chain is built from TRBV5-1 and TRBJ2-3, with TRBD2 matching 7 bases. Germline V gene lookup returns CDR1 SGHRS and CDR2 YFSETQ. The length of the CDR3 is 14 residues. V was pared by 4 bases and J by 8 bases, with 10 bases of the junction left unmatched.

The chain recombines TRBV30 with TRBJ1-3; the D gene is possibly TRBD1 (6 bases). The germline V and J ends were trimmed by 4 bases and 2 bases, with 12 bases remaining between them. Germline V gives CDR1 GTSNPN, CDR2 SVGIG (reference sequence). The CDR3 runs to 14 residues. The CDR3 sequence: CAWMARGPGNTIYF. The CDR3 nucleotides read TGTGCCTGGATGGCCAGGGGCCCTGGAAACACCATATATTTT.

This chain's CDR3 is CASSEASWAGGETQYF. The CDR3, as DNA: TGTGCCAGCAGTGAAGCTTCTTGGGCAGGGGGAGAGACCCAGTACTTC. The chain has TRBV6-1 and TRBJ2-5, with 7 nucleotides matching TRBD1. V lost 0 bases and J lost 4; bases outside the gene matches: 8. CDR1 MNHNS and CDR2 SASEGT come from the germline V gene. The CDR3 has 16 residues.

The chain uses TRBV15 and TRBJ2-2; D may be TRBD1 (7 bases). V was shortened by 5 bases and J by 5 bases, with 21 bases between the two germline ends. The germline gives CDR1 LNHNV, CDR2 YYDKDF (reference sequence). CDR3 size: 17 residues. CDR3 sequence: CATSGGGQGEGTGELFF. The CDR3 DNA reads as TGTGCCACCAGCGGAGGGGGGCAGGGGGAAGGGACCGGGGAGCTGTTTTTT.

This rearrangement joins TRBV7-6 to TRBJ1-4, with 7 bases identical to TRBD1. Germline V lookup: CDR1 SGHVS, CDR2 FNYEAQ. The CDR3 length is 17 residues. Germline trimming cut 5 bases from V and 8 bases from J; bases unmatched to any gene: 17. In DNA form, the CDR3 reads TGTGCCAGCAGCGTAGAGGGGGCAAGACTATTGGGGGAAAAACTGTTTTTT. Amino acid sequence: CASSVEGARLLGEKLFF.

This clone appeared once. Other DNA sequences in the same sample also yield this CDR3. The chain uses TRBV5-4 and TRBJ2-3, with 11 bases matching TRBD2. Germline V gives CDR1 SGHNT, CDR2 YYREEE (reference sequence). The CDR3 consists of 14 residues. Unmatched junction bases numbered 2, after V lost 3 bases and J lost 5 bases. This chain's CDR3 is CASSSGLAGDTQYF. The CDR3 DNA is TGTGCCAGCAGCTCCGGACTAGCGGGAGATACGCAGTATTTT.